This TCR beta chain was documented in a study of T cells after yellow fever vaccination. TCRdb itself ran the 5' RACE reads through MiXCR, one entry per CDR3 protein. The sample carries hundreds of thousands of distinct CDR3 sequences, around 4% recorded once. The CDR3 is 15 residues long. V was pared by 8 bases and J by 8 bases, with 12 bases of the junction left unmatched. The specimen was PBMCs, collected on the day of the yellow fever booster vaccination. This chain uses TRBV12-3 or TRBV12-4 with TRBJ1-6; the match to TRBD1 covers 7 bases. This clonotype originated in a man between 18 and 29 years old who received the YFV17D yellow fever vaccine. CDR3 sequence: CASGEQSGGYSPLHF. CDR3 nucleotides: TGTGCCAGCGGAGAACAGTCAGGGGGATATTCACCCCTCCACTTT.